The 9 T cell receptor beta chains given below trace back to one sample, sequenced in a study of long-term antiretroviral therapy in people with HIV. At the survey level, the v3.0 immunoSEQ assay was run. Profiling relied on immunoSEQ multiplex PCR, and the TCRdb table lists in-frame clones only, not all of them. The repertoire holds 20,000 to 25,000 clones, with roughly 76% as singletons. The sample was unsorted PBMCs, taken less than 1.8 years before starting antiretroviral therapy. These receptors all come from a middle-aged woman with HIV.

The V call is TRBV6-5, the J call TRBJ2-1; 11 positions agree with TRBD2. Germline assignment: CDR1 MNHEY and CDR2 SVGAGI. CDR3 length equals 14 residues. The V segment lost 4 bases and the J segment 8 bases; nucleotides outside the gene matches: 4. CDR3 nucleotides: TGTGCCAGCAGTTCGACTAGCGGGAACTATGAGCAGTTCTTC. Protein product: CASSSTSGNYEQFF.

There are a few counts of this clone. The CDR3 DNA sequence: TGTGCCAGCAGCTTAGACGGGGATACGCAGTATTTT. This encodes CASSLDGDTQYF. J is TRBJ2-3 and V is TRBV7-6; D remains unclear. The V gene lost 1 base and the J gene lost 6 bases, with 5 bases spanning the gap. This CDR3 spans 12 amino acids. CDR1 and CDR2 (germline): SGHVS, FNYEAQ.

The CDR3 coding sequence is TGTGCCAGCAGCTCCAGGGCAGATACGCAGTATTTT. Its translation: CASSSRADTQYF. This chain connects TRBV7-9 to TRBJ2-3; possible D gene TRBD1, 5 bases. This CDR3 has 12 amino acids. In germline, CDR1 is SEHNR, CDR2 FQNEAQ (reference sequence). The V and J ends lost 4 bases and 4 bases respectively, with 6 bases between them.

This chain joins TRBV6-4 and TRBJ1-2, with D possibly being TRBD1 (6 bases). The CDR3 extends over 12 amino acids. CDR1 is MRHNA, CDR2 SNTAGT, per germline. V was pared by 11 bases and J by 7 bases, with 17 bases between. The CDR3 loop reads CAPKGGMRGYTF. The CDR3 DNA reads as TGTGCCCCGAAGGGGGGTATGCGTGGCTACACCTTC.

This rearrangement joins TRBV27 to TRBJ2-7; weak D call: TRBD1 (5 bases). From germline, CDR1 is MNHEY and CDR2 SMNVEV (reference sequence). V was pared by 2 bases and J by 6 bases, with 17 bases between. The CDR3 is 15 residues long. CDR3 loop: CASSLTQGTPLEQYF. In DNA, the CDR3 is TGTGCCAGCAGTTTAACGCAGGGAACCCCTCTCGAGCAGTACTTC.

The rearrangement links TRBV10-3 to TRBJ1-2, with D uncertain. The germline V gene encodes CDR1 ENHRY and CDR2 SYGVKD. V shed 6 bases and J shed 8 bases, with 10 bases lying between them. The CDR3 spans 11 residues. The DNA of the CDR3 is TGTGCCATCAGGGAGAATTGGGGCTACACCTTC. Encoded protein: CAIRENWGYTF.

V gene TRBV7-9 combines with J gene TRBJ2-1; unclear D gene. The CDR3 is 13 residues long. Germline lookup yields CDR1 SEHNR and CDR2 FQNEAQ (reference sequence). The V end lost 1 base, the J end lost 3 bases, and 4 bases lay between the germline ends. CDR3 in amino acids: CASSLGDYNEQFF. Here the CDR3 DNA reads TGTGCCAGCAGCTTAGGGGACTACAATGAGCAGTTCTTC.

V gene TRBV6-6 combines with J gene TRBJ1-1, with D uncertain. The CDR3 runs 12 residues. Trimming cost V 7 bases and J 7 bases, with 13 bases left between them. The germline CDR1 and CDR2 sequences are MNHNY and SVGAGI (reference sequence). The CDR3 DNA is TGTGCCAGCACCAAAGGAACAAATGAAGCTTTCTTT. Its protein is CASTKGTNEAFF.

Within the sample, this clone is medium-sized (0.01 to 0.1%). The rearrangement links TRBV4-1 to TRBJ2-7; TRBD2 aligns across 8 bases. The CDR3 sequence is 17 residues long. From germline, CDR1 is MGHRA and CDR2 YSYEKL. J gave up 2 bases and V 6 bases, and 15 bases lay outside the gene matches. CDR3 in DNA: TGCGCCAGCAGTCATTCAGGCTCGGGGGGGACTCCCTACGAGCAGTACTTC. It specifies CASSHSGSGGTPYEQYF.